The subject of this entry is one T cell receptor beta chain. Its antigen is as yet unknown. This sample was taken from a study of cytotoxic CD8 clonotypes in ibrutinib-treated CLL. Study-wide results and limits: The study found public clonotypes uncommon, contracting or stable on treatment. Having risen at ibrutinib response, clonality had fallen back toward baseline by progression.

Libraries were prepared by immunoSEQ multiplex PCR; TCRdb keeps only in-frame clonotypes and omits some of them. The table lists 150,000 to 200,000 clones, over 75% of them singletons. J lost 3 bases, V lost 0 bases, and 5 bases had no gene match. Germline CDR1 reads MNHEY; CDR2 reads SVGAGI. The CDR3 sequence is 16 residues long. The sequencing here drew on PBMCs, taken at disease progression, from a patient treated with ibrutinib. The chain recombines TRBV6-5 with TRBJ1-2; 9 bases align to TRBD1. The clonotype comes from a human donor with chronic lymphocytic leukemia. The CDR3 here is CASSYSGGDRDYGYTF. The CDR3, as DNA: TGTGCCAGCAGTTACTCCGGGGGGGACAGGGACTATGGCTACACCTTC.